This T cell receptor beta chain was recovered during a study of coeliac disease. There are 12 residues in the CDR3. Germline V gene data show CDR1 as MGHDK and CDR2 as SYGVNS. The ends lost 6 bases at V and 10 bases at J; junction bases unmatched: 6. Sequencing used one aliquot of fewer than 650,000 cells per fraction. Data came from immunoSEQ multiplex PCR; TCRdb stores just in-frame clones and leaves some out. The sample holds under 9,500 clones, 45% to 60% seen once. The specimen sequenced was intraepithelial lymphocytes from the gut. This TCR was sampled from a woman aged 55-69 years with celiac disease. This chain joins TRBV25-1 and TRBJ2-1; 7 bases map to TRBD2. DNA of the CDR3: TGTGCCAGCAGCCCCACTAGCGAGGAGCAGTTCTTC. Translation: CASSPTSEEQFF.